This passage covers 20 T cell receptor beta chains from one sample sequenced in a study of OX40 agonist ivuxolimab in advanced cancers. The table came from immunoSEQ multiplex PCR; TCRdb's copy has only in-frame clones and leaves some out. The profile shows roughly 89,000 clones, about 82% of them singletons. The starting material was CD4+ or CD8+ T cells sorted from blood, obtained in a trial of the OX40 agonist ivuxolimab. These receptors came from an adult with an advanced solid tumor such as melanoma, head and neck, liver or kidney cancer.

V gene TRBV7-2 combines with J gene TRBJ2-3; TRBD2 might be the D (7 bases). Germline V gene lookup returns CDR1 SGHTA and CDR2 FQGNSA. This CDR3 comprises 15 residues. Trimming stripped 3 bases from V and 6 bases from J, with 16 bases between. The CDR3 region has the DNA TGTGCCAGCAGCTTCCGGGGGGCCCGGTGGGATACGCAGTATTTT. Its protein product is CASSFRGARWDTQYF.

The genes are TRBV13 and TRBJ1-2; D is ambiguous. Germline lookup yields CDR1 PRHDT and CDR2 FYEKMQ (reference sequence). CDR3 length equals 11 residues. V was clipped by 5 bases and J by 2 bases, with 3 bases between them. Here the CDR3 reads CASSANYGYTF. CDR3 in DNA: TGTGCCAGCAGCGCCAACTATGGCTACACCTTC.

This sequence joins TRBV4-1 and TRBJ2-1; 10 bases are a match to TRBD2. CDR1 MGHRA and CDR2 YSYEKL come from the germline V gene. The CDR3 consists of 15 residues. The V gene end was trimmed by 4 bases and the J gene end by 5 bases; junction bases not matched to a gene: 5. CDR3 amino acids: CASSRTSGTNNEQFF. CDR3 bases: TGCGCCAGCAGCCGTACTAGCGGGACGAACAATGAGCAGTTCTTC.

The CDR3 nucleotides are TGTGCCATCAGCCAGGGGGCGCCGGGCAATCAGCCCCAGCATTTT. It translates to CAISQGAPGNQPQHF. The rearrangement uses TRBV10-3 and TRBJ1-5, with 8 bases fitting TRBD1. This CDR3 contains 15 residues. Germline CDR1 and CDR2: ENHRY and SYGVKD. V lost 6 bases to trimming and J lost 2 bases; unmatched junction nucleotides: 6.

The chain has TRBV6-6 and TRBJ2-2, with D maybe TRBD1 (6 bases). From germline, CDR1 is MNHNY and CDR2 SVGAGI (reference sequence). V dropped 5 bases and J dropped 2 bases, with 12 bases sitting between them. This CDR3 region has 15 residues. The CDR3 loop is CASSPRTDNTGELFF. DNA of the CDR3: TGTGCCAGCAGTCCCCGGACAGACAACACCGGGGAGCTGTTTTTT.

The rearrangement joins TRBV19 to TRBJ1-5; D gene uncertain. Between the trimmed V and J ends, which lost 6 bases and 0 bases, there was a span of 21 bases. Per the germline V gene, CDR1 is LNHDA and CDR2 is SQIVND (reference sequence). The CDR3 has 18 residues. The CDR3 DNA reads TGTGCCAGTAGCACCTCAGTGGGTAGACCCTTTAGCAATCAGCCCCAGCATTTT. Its protein product is CASSTSVGRPFSNQPQHF. Full variable domain (rest looked up from reference TRBV19 and TRBJ1-5): DGGITQSPKYLFRKEGQNVTLSCEQNLNHDAMYWYRQDPGQGLRLIYYSQIVNDFQKGDIAEGYSVSREKKESFPLTVTSAQKNPTAFYLCASSTSVGRPFSNQPQHFGDGTRLSIL.

The rearrangement joins TRBV30 to TRBJ2-1; possible D gene TRBD1, 5 bases. Trimming took 0 bases from V and 10 from J, leaving 10 bases between them. This CDR3 spans 12 amino acids. Germline CDR1 GTSNPN, CDR2 SVGIG (reference sequence). In DNA form, the CDR3 reads TGTGCCTGGAGTGTATTGGGGCTGGAGCAGTTCTTC. Protein: CAWSVLGLEQFF.

The CDR3 DNA reads as TGTGCCAGCAGCTTAGGTGGAGGGGAAAAACTGTTTTTT. Protein product: CASSLGGGEKLFF. The rearrangement links TRBV7-2 to TRBJ1-4; no firm D call. Trimming pared 1 base from V and 8 bases from J, leaving 8 bases between. CDR1 is SGHTA, CDR2 FQGNSA, per germline. The CDR3 consists of 13 residues. Full variable domain (missing parts from reference TRBV7-2 and TRBJ1-4): GAGVSQSPSNKVTEKGKDVELRCDPISGHTALYWYRQSLGQGLEFLIYFQGNSAPDKSGLPSDRFSAERTGGSVSTLTIQRTQQEDSAVYLCASSLGGGEKLFFGSGTQLSVL.

J is TRBJ1-4 and V is TRBV19, with D perhaps matching TRBD1 (5 bases). V lost 5 bases to trimming and J lost 5 bases, with 12 bases between them. The CDR3 contains 14 residues. Germline V gene data show CDR1 as LNHDA and CDR2 as SQIVND (reference sequence). The CDR3 nucleotides read TGTGCCAGTAGTGTGGGACGGAGAAATGAAAAACTGTTTTTT. Encoded protein: CASSVGRRNEKLFF.

This chain joins TRBV19 and TRBJ2-1; 8 bases are shared with TRBD2. The CDR3 runs 15 residues. Germline assignment: CDR1 LNHDA and CDR2 SQIVND (reference sequence). Trimming at V came to 5 bases and at J to 5 bases, leaving 8 bases not matched to a gene. CDR3 in amino acids: CASSFLREVNNEQFF. DNA of the CDR3: TGTGCCAGTAGTTTTCTGCGGGAGGTCAACAATGAGCAGTTCTTC. Together with reference TRBV19 and TRBJ2-1, the CDR3 gives the full variable domain: DGGITQSPKYLFRKEGQNVTLSCEQNLNHDAMYWYRQDPGQGLRLIYYSQIVNDFQKGDIAEGYSVSREKKESFPLTVTSAQKNPTAFYLCASSFLREVNNEQFFGPGTRLTVL.

J is TRBJ1-2 and V is TRBV7-2; D unresolved. This CDR3 has 14 amino acids. Germline values: CDR1 SGHTA, CDR2 FQGNSA. The V and J ends lost 1 base and 4 bases respectively, with 10 bases between them. Written as DNA, the CDR3 is TGTGCCAGCAGCTTAGATCCTGCAAGCTATGGCTACACCTTC. It yields the protein CASSLDPASYGYTF.

This chain links TRBV11-1 with TRBJ2-7, with D perhaps TRBD1 or TRBD2 (5 bases each). CDR1 is SGHAT, CDR2 FQDESV, per germline (reference sequence). The CDR3 sequence is 14 residues long. V dropped 1 base and J dropped 3 bases, with 10 bases sitting between them. DNA for the CDR3: TGTGCCAGCAGCTTAGGGGGGTACCTCTACGAGCAGTACTTC. Translation gives CASSLGGYLYEQYF.

Only a few counts were recorded for this clone. The chain employs TRBV7-9 and TRBJ2-5; D is unclear. V gave up 3 bases and J gave up 4 bases, with 15 bases separating them. Per the germline V gene, CDR1 is SEHNR and CDR2 is FQNEAQ (reference sequence). The CDR3 extends over 15 amino acids. The CDR3 bases are TGTGCCAGCAGCTTCAAGACGTACCCTCCAGAGACCCAGTACTTC. Translated, it gives CASSFKTYPPETQYF.

The V gene is TRBV5-1, the J gene TRBJ1-6, with a weak D call TRBD1 (5 bases). V dropped 0 bases and J dropped 8 bases, with 12 bases sitting between them. This CDR3 is 15 amino acids long. Germline V CDR1 and CDR2: SGHRS, YFSETQ. CDR3 sequence reads: CASSLEPGGDSPLHF. The CDR3 bases are TGCGCCAGCAGCTTGGAGCCGGGGGGTGATTCACCCCTCCACTTT.

This clone was seen only once. The junction differs from germline at one of its ends, possibly a read error. The chain employs TRBV7-7 and TRBJ2-3, with 11 bases aligning to TRBD2. Germline CDR1 SSHAT, CDR2 FNYEAQ (reference sequence). This CDR3 region has 16 residues. The CDR3 protein is CASSLGTSGSTDTQYF. The CDR3 DNA sequence: TGTGCTAGCAGCTTAGGGACTAGCGGAAGCACAGATACGCAGTATTTT.

The chain combines TRBV5-4 with TRBJ2-5; D is uncertain. V was trimmed by 0 bases and J by 0 bases, leaving 9 bases between them. Germline loops: CDR1 SGHNT, CDR2 YYREEE (reference sequence). The CDR3 has 15 residues. The chain's CDR3 is CASSLGSRYQETQYF. CDR3 nucleotides: TGTGCCAGCAGCTTGGGCAGCCGGTACCAAGAGACCCAGTACTTC.

The gene calls are TRBV30 and TRBJ2-7; 8 bases fit TRBD2. The CDR3 covers 13 residues. From germline, CDR1 is GTSNPN and CDR2 SVGIG (reference sequence). V gave up 0 bases and J gave up 2 bases; unmatched junction bases: 0. The CDR3 DNA follows: TGTGCCTGGAGTGTGGGACTAGCCTACGAGCAGTACTTC. Its protein is CAWSVGLAYEQYF. Variable domain in full (rest from reference TRBV30 and TRBJ2-7): SQTIHQWPATLVQPVGSPLSLECTVEGTSNPNLYWYRQAAGRGLQLLFYSVGIGQISSEVPQNLSASRPQDRQFILSSKKLLLSDSGFYLCAWSVGLAYEQYFGPGTRLTVT.

This chain links TRBV2 with TRBJ2-1, with D tentatively TRBD2 (6 bases). Germline loops: CDR1 SNHLY, CDR2 FYNNEI. The CDR3 is 15 amino acids. V lost 2 bases and J lost 0, with 8 bases in between. The CDR3 bases are TGTGCCAGCAGTGAACGGGGGAGCTCCTACAATGAGCAGTTCTTC. Amino acid sequence: CASSERGSSYNEQFF. Together with reference TRBV2 and TRBJ2-1, the CDR3 gives the full variable domain: EPEVTQTPSHQVTQMGQEVILRCVPISNHLYFYWYRQILGQKVEFLVSFYNNEISEKSEIFDDQFSVERPDGSNFTLKIRSTKLEDSAMYFCASSERGSSYNEQFFGPGTRLTVL.

J is TRBJ1-2 and V is TRBV19; D not certain. The CDR3 totals 13 residues. Germline CDR1 reads LNHDA; CDR2 reads SQIVND (reference sequence). Trimming shortened V by 5 bases and J by 8 bases, and 15 bases separated the two germline ends. The CDR3 nucleotides are TGTGCCAGTAGTTCCGGGGAGGGCTGGGGCTACACCTTC. It translates to CASSSGEGWGYTF.

In nucleotides, the CDR3 is TGTGCCAGCAGCCCCCTCACACAGGGGGGGGGCGAGCAGTACTTC. Translating it yields CASSPLTQGGGEQYF. The chain has TRBV11-3 and TRBJ2-7; weak D call: TRBD1 (8 bases). The germline CDR1 and CDR2 sequences are SGHNT and YENEEA. V was shortened by 5 bases and J by 6 bases, with 20 bases between the two germline ends. The length of the CDR3 is 15 residues.